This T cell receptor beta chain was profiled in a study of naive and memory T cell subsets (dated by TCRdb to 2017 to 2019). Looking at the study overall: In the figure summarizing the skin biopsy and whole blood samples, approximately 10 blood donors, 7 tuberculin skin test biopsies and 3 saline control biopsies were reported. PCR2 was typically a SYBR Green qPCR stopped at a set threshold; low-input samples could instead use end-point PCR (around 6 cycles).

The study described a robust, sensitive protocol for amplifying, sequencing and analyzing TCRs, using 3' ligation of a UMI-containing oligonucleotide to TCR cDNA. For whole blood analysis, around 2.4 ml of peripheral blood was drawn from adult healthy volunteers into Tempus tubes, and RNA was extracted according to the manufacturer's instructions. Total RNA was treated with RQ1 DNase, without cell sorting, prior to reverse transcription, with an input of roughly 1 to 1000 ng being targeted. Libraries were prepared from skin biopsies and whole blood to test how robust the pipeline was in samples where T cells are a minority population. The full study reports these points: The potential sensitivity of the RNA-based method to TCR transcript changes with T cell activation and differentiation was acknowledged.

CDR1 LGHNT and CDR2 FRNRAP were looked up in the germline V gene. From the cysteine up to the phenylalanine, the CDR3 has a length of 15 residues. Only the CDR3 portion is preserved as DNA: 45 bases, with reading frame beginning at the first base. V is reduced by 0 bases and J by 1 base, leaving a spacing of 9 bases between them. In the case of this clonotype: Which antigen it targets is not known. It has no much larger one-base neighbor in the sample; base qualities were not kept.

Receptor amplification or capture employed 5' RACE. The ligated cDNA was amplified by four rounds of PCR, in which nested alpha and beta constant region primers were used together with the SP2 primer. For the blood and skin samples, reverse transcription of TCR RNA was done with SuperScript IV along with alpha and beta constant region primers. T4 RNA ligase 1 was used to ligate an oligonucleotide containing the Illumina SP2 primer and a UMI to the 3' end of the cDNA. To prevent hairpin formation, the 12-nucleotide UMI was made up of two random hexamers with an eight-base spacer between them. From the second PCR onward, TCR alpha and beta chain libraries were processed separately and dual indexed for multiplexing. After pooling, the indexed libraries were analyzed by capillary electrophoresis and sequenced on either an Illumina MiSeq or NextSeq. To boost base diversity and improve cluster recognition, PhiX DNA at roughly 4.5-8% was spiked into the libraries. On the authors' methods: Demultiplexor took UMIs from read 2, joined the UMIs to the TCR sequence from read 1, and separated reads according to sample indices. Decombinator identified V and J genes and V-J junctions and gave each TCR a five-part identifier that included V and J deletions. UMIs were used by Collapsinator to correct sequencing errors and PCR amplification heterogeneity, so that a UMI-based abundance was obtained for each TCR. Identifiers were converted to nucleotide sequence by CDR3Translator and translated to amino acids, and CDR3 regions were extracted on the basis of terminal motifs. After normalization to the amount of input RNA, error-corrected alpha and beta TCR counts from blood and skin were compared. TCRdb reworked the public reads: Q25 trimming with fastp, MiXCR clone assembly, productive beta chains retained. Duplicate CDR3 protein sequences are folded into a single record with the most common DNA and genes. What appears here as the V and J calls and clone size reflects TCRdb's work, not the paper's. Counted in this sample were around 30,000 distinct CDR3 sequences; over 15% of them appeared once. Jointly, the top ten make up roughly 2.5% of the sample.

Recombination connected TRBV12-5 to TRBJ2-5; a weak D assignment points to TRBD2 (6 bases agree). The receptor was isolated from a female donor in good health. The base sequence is TGTGCTAGTGGTTTGGTCGCGGGGCTCCAAGAGACCCAGTACTTC. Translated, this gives CASGLVAGLQETQYF. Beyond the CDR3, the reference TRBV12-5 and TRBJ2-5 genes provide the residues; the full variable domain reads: DARVTQTPRHKVTEMGQEVTMRCQPILGHNTVFWYRQTMMQGLELLAYFRNRAPLDDSGMPKDRFSAEMPDATLATLKIQPSEPRDSAVYFCASGLVAGLQETQYFGPGTRLLVL.